The clone carrying this TCR beta chain turned up a few times. Its target is not known. Libraries of TCR beta came from iRepertoire HTBI primers plus Arm-PCR of CDR3 regions. TCRdb called the multiplex PCR reads again in MiXCR, with one record for every CDR3 protein. The data show 350,000 to 400,000 distinct CDR3 sequences, with about 17% seen just once and roughly a fifth held by the top ten. This record comes from a study of regulatory T cells in long-lasting Graves disease. Looking at the study overall: Antithyroid drug use was under 3 months in newly diagnosed Graves' patients. Study-wide findings and caveats: Persistent disease was characterized by preferential usage of TRBV28, TRBJ1-2 and TRBJ2-5.

CDR1 and CDR2 (germline): SGDLS, YYNGEE. V was pared by 2 bases and J by 5 bases, with 13 bases between. The CDR3 has 15 residues. Described time point: newly diagnosed GD, antithyroid drugs for less than 3 months. The TCR library was prepared using RNA isolated from PBMCs. From each patient, around 9 milliliters of peripheral blood was drawn and collected into an EDTA anticoagulant tube. This same sample was also taken into another study, of T cells in Graves' hyperthyroidism and ophthalmopathy. That work adds: Carried out on the TCR CDR3, a first-round RT-PCR used the HTBI primer set.

This receptor was identified in a woman aged 18-35 years with Graves disease. Sequencing was performed on peripheral blood mononuclear cells (PBMCs), taken at new diagnosis, from a patient treated with antithyroid drugs. This chain links TRBV9 with TRBJ2-2; the D gene is possibly TRBD1 (6 bases). CDR3 bases: TGTGCCAGCAGCGTGGAAACAGGGTGGACCGGGGAGCTGTTTTTT. Amino acid sequence: CASSVETGWTGELFF. Based on the CDR3 plus reference TRBV9 and TRBJ2-2, the full variable domain is DSGVTQTPKHLITATGQRVTLRCSPRSGDLSVYWYQQSLDQGLQFLIQYYNGEERAKGNILERFSAQQFPDLHSELNLSSLELGDSALYFCASSVETGWTGELFFGEGSRLTVL.